There are a few counts of the clone carrying this T cell receptor (beta chain). The antigen is not known. The germline CDR1 and CDR2 sequences are SGHTA and FQGNSA. Trimming stripped 10 bases from V and 4 bases from J, with 19 bases between. CDR3 length: 15 amino acids. This sample was included in a study of cytomegalovirus exposure and HLA in healthy donors. Study results and limitations: Across donors, presence/absence analyses took sequencing depth to be roughly uniform. A missense DCLRE1C variant was associated with V- and J-gene trimming of TCR beta chains in a later analysis, and an independent cohort replicated the association. The authors later found most CMV-associated TCR beta chains appeared HLA-restricted. Among TCR beta chains of equal frequency, HLA-associated ones were more clonally expanded in a later analysis.

The PCR used 60 Vbeta and 13 Jbeta primers. Generated by immunoSEQ multiplex PCR, the TCRdb table keeps only in-frame clones and is missing some. The repertoire includes about 130,000 clones, about 80% of them detected once, and 4% sits in the top ten. The source is a woman between 35 and 50 years old in good health and CMV-seronegative. Sequenced input: PBMCs. This chain connects TRBV7-2 to TRBJ2-2, with a tentative D call TRBD1 (6 bases). The CDR3 spells CATESQGRLTGELFF. In DNA, the CDR3 is TGTGCCACCGAGTCACAGGGACGGCTCACCGGGGAGCTGTTTTTT. The whole variable domain, remainder taken from reference TRBV7-2 and TRBJ2-2, is GAGVSQSPSNKVTEKGKDVELRCDPISGHTALYWYRQSLGQGLEFLIYFQGNSAPDKSGLPSDRFSAERTGGSVSTLTIQRTQQEDSAVYLCATESQGRLTGELFFGEGSRLTVL.